This T cell receptor beta chain comes out of a study of CD8 T cells in Susac syndrome. Random hexamers were used to reverse transcribe an amount of about 0.45 to 1 ug RNA. TCRdb re-called the immunoSEQ multiplex PCR reads with MiXCR, one entry per CDR3 protein. This table holds about 140,000 distinct CDR3 sequences, approximately 95% found once. Study outcomes and limitations: It was acknowledged in the study that the number of individuals who were included in its TCR sequencing and HLA analysis was relatively small.

TCR beta sequencing was performed on blood CD8+ and CD4+ T cells. TEMRA cells were FACS-enriched, and CD8+ and CD4+ T cells were isolated negatively. Trimming removed 1 base at V and 2 bases at J, with 9 bases between. Germline V gene lookup returns CDR1 DFQATT and CDR2 SNEGSKA (reference sequence). This CDR3 is built from 13 residues. Comments on this clonotype: Its antigen remains unknown.

V gene TRBV20-1 combines with J gene TRBJ2-7; D is undetermined. The TCR was taken from a human donor with multiple sclerosis. The sample comprised CD4+ T cells from PBMCs. CDR3: CSARADLTYEQYF. The CDR3 DNA reads as TGCAGTGCTAGAGCGGACCTAACCTACGAGCAGTACTTC.